This TCR beta chain was obtained from a study of graft-versus-host responses after intestinal transplantation. This table comes from immunoSEQ multiplex PCR, and its TCRdb copy is limited to in-frame clones, with some not included. The data show 95,000 to 110,000 clones, over 85% seen once. V was pared by 4 bases and J by 0 bases, with 13 bases between. This CDR3 is 15 amino acids long. The V gene's germline CDR1 is SGDLS and CDR2 YYNGEE. A remark on this clone: Its cognate antigen is unknown.

The chain joins TRBV9 to TRBJ1-1; maybe TRBD1 (5 bases). The receptor was isolated from a human donor who received an intestinal transplant. The sample in question was unstimulated CD8+ T cells sorted from spleen or lymph node cells, obtained before intestinal transplant. CDR3 protein: CASSPSGGVNTEAFF. The CDR3 DNA follows: TGTGCCAGCAGCCCATCTGGGGGAGTGAACACTGAAGCTTTCTTT.